The rows below give T cell receptor beta chains drawn from one sample of a study of identical twins. TCRdb re-analysed the 5' RACE reads in MiXCR, keeping a single row per CDR3 protein. The sample yields about 210,000 distinct CDR3 sequences, less than 9.5% seen once. The sequenced sample was memory (CD45RO+) T cells sorted from blood. The source is a young woman in good health. Each CDR3 is given with its conserved first and last residue. The D gene is left open where the match is weak. For some rows the clone size is stated as once, few or many, or as a class when expanded; others skip it.

j_gene: TRBJ2-1; d_gene: .; abundance: many; v_gene: TRBV7-8; CDR3nt: TGTGCCAGCAGCCCATATGGGGGCGGCTCCTACAATGAGCAGTTCTTC; CDR3aa: CASSPYGGGSYNEQFF
j_gene: TRBJ1-2; d_gene: .; abundance: few; v_gene: TRBV7-2; CDR3nt: TGTGCCAGCTCTCCCCCCGGCCGAAAAAGCTATGGCTACACCTTC; CDR3aa: CASSPPGRKSYGYTF
j_gene: TRBJ2-2; d_gene: .; abundance: few; v_gene: TRBV5-1; CDR3nt: TGCGCCAGCAGCTTGTTAGAGAACACCGGGGAGCTGTTTTTT; CDR3aa: CASSLLENTGELFF
j_gene: TRBJ2-1; d_gene: .; abundance: many; v_gene: TRBV29-1; CDR3nt: TGCAGCGTTGAAAGAACCAGGGACGATGAGCAGTTCTTC; CDR3aa: CSVERTRDDEQFF
j_gene: TRBJ2-5; d_gene: TRBD1; abundance: few; v_gene: TRBV28; CDR3nt: TGTGCCAGCACCGAAATACCTACAGGGGCGCAAGAGACCCAGTACTTC; CDR3aa: CASTEIPTGAQETQYF
j_gene: TRBJ1-5; d_gene: .; abundance: many; v_gene: TRBV12-3/TRBV12-4; CDR3nt: TGTGCCAGCAGCCGTTCGGGGGGCTATCAGCCCCAGCATTTT; CDR3aa: CASSRSGGYQPQHF
j_gene: TRBJ1-1; d_gene: .; abundance: many; v_gene: TRBV7-9; CDR3nt: TGTGCCAGCAGCTCGGGCACTGAAGCTTTCTTT; CDR3aa: CASSSGTEAFF
j_gene: TRBJ2-5; d_gene: TRBD2; abundance: many; v_gene: TRBV20-1; CDR3nt: TGCAGTGCATACAGCGGGAGGGCCGGGGAGACCCAGTACTTC; CDR3aa: CSAYSGRAGETQYF
j_gene: TRBJ2-7; d_gene: .; abundance: many; v_gene: TRBV12-3/TRBV12-4; CDR3nt: TGTGCCAGCAGCCCAGGACCTGCGGGGGAGCAGTACTTC; CDR3aa: CASSPGPAGEQYF
j_gene: TRBJ2-3; d_gene: .; abundance: .; v_gene: TRBV15; CDR3nt: TGTGCCACCAGCAGAGTCGGAGAGGGGGGTCGGGATTTT; CDR3aa: CATSRVGEGGRDF
j_gene: TRBJ1-6; d_gene: .; abundance: few; v_gene: TRBV4-3; CDR3nt: TGCGCCAGCAGCCAGGGGCCCTATAATTCACCCCTCCACTTT; CDR3aa: CASSQGPYNSPLHF
j_gene: TRBJ2-2; d_gene: .; abundance: .; v_gene: TRBV7-2; CDR3nt: TGTGCCAGCAGCTCCGGAGGGTGGGGCACCGGGGAGCTGTTTTTT; CDR3aa: CASSSGGWGTGELFF
j_gene: TRBJ2-2; d_gene: .; abundance: .; v_gene: TRBV4-3; CDR3nt: TGCGCCAGCAGCCAAGAGCAAACTACTTGGTACGGGGAGCTGTTTTTT; CDR3aa: CASSQEQTTWYGELFF
j_gene: TRBJ1-2; d_gene: .; abundance: many; v_gene: TRBV4-1; CDR3nt: TGCGCCAGCAGCCATACCGTCGCCGGGGGGATTAACTATGGCTACACCTTC; CDR3aa: CASSHTVAGGINYGYTF
j_gene: TRBJ2-5; d_gene: TRBD2; abundance: .; v_gene: TRBV10-3; CDR3nt: TGTGCCATCAGTGAGGCGGGAGAGGTAAAAGAGACCCAGTACTTC; CDR3aa: CAISEAGEVKETQYF
j_gene: TRBJ2-1; d_gene: TRBD2; abundance: many; v_gene: TRBV5-4; CDR3nt: TGTGCCAGCAGCCCAGCGGGGCAAAACGGGATTGAGCAGTTCTTC; CDR3aa: CASSPAGQNGIEQFF
j_gene: TRBJ2-1; d_gene: .; abundance: .; v_gene: TRBV10-1; CDR3nt: TGCGCCAGCAGTGAACAACTAGAAAGGCAGTTCTTC; CDR3aa: CASSEQLERQFF
j_gene: TRBJ2-6; d_gene: .; abundance: .; v_gene: TRBV27; CDR3nt: TGTGCCAGCACGGCAGGGCCCACCCCTGGGGCCAACGTCCTGACTTTC; CDR3aa: CASTAGPTPGANVLTF
j_gene: TRBJ2-7; d_gene: .; abundance: many; v_gene: TRBV5-6; CDR3nt: TGTGCCAGCAGCTTGGAAGGTGGACGGGGCGAGCAGTACTTC; CDR3aa: CASSLEGGRGEQYF
j_gene: TRBJ1-1; d_gene: .; abundance: .; v_gene: TRBV18; CDR3nt: TGTGCCAGCTCACCCAAGGACGGAAACACTGAAGCTTTCTTT; CDR3aa: CASSPKDGNTEAFF
j_gene: TRBJ2-1; d_gene: TRBD2; abundance: few; v_gene: TRBV20-1; CDR3nt: TGCAGTGCTAGATCACCCGCGGGGGGGAGTCGTTACAATGAGCAGTTCTTC; CDR3aa: CSARSPAGGSRYNEQFF
j_gene: TRBJ2-2; d_gene: .; abundance: many; v_gene: TRBV20-1; CDR3nt: TGCAGTGCTAGAGGCCCGGGTGCGAACACCGGGGAGCTGTTTTTT; CDR3aa: CSARGPGANTGELFF
j_gene: TRBJ1-5; d_gene: TRBD1; abundance: few; v_gene: TRBV12-3/TRBV12-4; CDR3nt: TGTGCCAGCAGCCCTAATGGACAGGGTCTTAAGCATTTT; CDR3aa: CASSPNGQGLKHF
j_gene: TRBJ1-1; d_gene: .; abundance: few; v_gene: TRBV6-1; CDR3nt: TGTGCCAGCAGTGCGGATTTGGGCAGATGGACTGAAGCTTTCTTT; CDR3aa: CASSADLGRWTEAFF
j_gene: TRBJ2-7; d_gene: TRBD1; abundance: many; v_gene: TRBV29-1; CDR3nt: TGCAGCGTTGAATCAGGGGGTGGGTACGAGCAGTACTTC; CDR3aa: CSVESGGGYEQYF
j_gene: TRBJ2-1; d_gene: .; abundance: many; v_gene: TRBV30; CDR3nt: TGTGCCTGGAGGCCTACCTACAATGAGCAGTTCTTC; CDR3aa: CAWRPTYNEQFF
j_gene: TRBJ2-3; d_gene: TRBD1; abundance: few; v_gene: TRBV12-3/TRBV12-4; CDR3nt: TGTGCCATCTCGACAGGGGCGCAAGATACGCAGTATTTT; CDR3aa: CAISTGAQDTQYF